This TCR beta chain was recorded in a study of T cells expressing NK-cell markers. Study-level background: Repertoire data for TCR beta were derived from sorted T cells (CD3+CD56+NKG2C+, CD3+CD56+NKG2C- and CD3+CD56-NKG2C+). HCMV serostatus: seven of eight sequenced donors positive, one negative.

TCRdb reprocessed the 5' RACE reads; each CDR3 protein has one entry and no DNA is given. The sample holds just under 150,000 distinct CDR3 sequences. CDR1 is SNHLY and CDR2 is FYNNEI in the germline V gene. The CDR3 is made up of 13 amino acids. This sequence was found in a man younger than 35 in good health. The genes are TRBV2 and TRBJ2-3. Sequenced material: blood T cells: a sorted CD56 or NKG2C T cell subset, CD4+ or CD8+ T cells, or bulk PBMC T cells (not recorded which). The CDR3: CASFGKRTDTQYF.